This TCR beta chain came from a study of CD8+ T cells in alopecia areata. Study overall: Affected scalp percentage set treated patients' severity scores.

Comment on this clone: Its antigen is not known.

General study findings and limits: Expanded CD8+ clones among the top 100, as well as scalp clonality, were significantly decreased by tofacitinib. How baseline CD8+ expansion relates to response remains uncertain (there was one nonresponder).

As to treatment: oral pan-JAK inhibitor, 5-10 mg twice daily. The CDR3 has 13 residues. Trimming stripped 1 base from V and 3 bases from J, with 6 bases between. CDR1 is LGHNA and CDR2 is YNFKEQ in the germline V gene. Following RNA extraction, reverse transcription yielded cDNA that acted as the sequencing template. TCRdb's copy holds only in-frame clones and misses some; the assay was immunoSEQ multiplex PCR. The sample lists hundreds of thousands of clones, more than 45% seen once, with under 2% in the top ten. The receptor was isolated from a human donor with alopecia areata. The chain is built from TRBV4-2 and TRBJ1-2, with TRBD1 as a possible D gene (5 bases). The specimen was CD4+ T cells sorted from blood, collected at week 24, from a patient treated with tofacitinib. CDR3 loop: CASSQGGYYGYTF. DNA of the CDR3: TGTGCCAGCAGCCAAGGGGGCTACTATGGCTACACCTTC.